The 26 T cell receptor beta chains given below trace back to one sample, sequenced in a study of blood T cell repertoires in COVID-19. Generated by immunoSEQ multiplex PCR, the TCRdb table keeps only in-frame clones and is missing some. The sample yields 250,000 to 300,000 clones, 85% to 90% seen once. The specimen was peripheral blood. The receptors originated from a woman between 50 and 59 years old with COVID-19, enrolled during active disease.

The rearrangement links TRBV5-1 to TRBJ2-3; 12 nucleotides align to TRBD2. Unmatched junction bases numbered 4, after V lost 6 bases and J lost 2 bases. The CDR3 is 15 residues long. Per germline, CDR1 SGHRS and CDR2 YFSETQ. The CDR3 DNA sequence: TGCGCCAGCAACCGACTAGCGGGAGTCACAGATACGCAGTATTTT. Translating gives CASNRLAGVTDTQYF.

The chain is built from TRBV5-5 and TRBJ1-6; TRBD1 is a possible D gene (6 bases). CDR3 size: 14 residues. Germline V CDR1 and CDR2: SGHKS, YYEKEE (reference sequence). Trimming shortened V by 4 bases and J by 5 bases, and 10 bases separated the two germline ends. The DNA for the CDR3 is TGTGCCAGCAGCCGGGGACAAGATAATTCACCCCTCCACTTT. Translation: CASSRGQDNSPLHF.

The chain joins TRBV5-1 to TRBJ1-1; 7 bases agree with TRBD1. Germline CDR1 is SGHRS and CDR2 is YFSETQ. V dropped 3 bases and J dropped 7; count of bases not matched to a gene: 3. The CDR3 has 12 residues. The CDR3 loop is CASSWNRGEAFF. In DNA form, the CDR3 reads TGCGCCAGCAGCTGGAACAGGGGTGAAGCTTTCTTT.

The gene calls are TRBV3-1 (or the pseudogene TRBV3-2) and TRBJ2-7; perhaps TRBD1 as D (5 bases). Germline CDR1 and CDR2: LGHDT and YNNKEL (reference sequence). V was shortened by 7 bases and J by 3 bases, with 19 bases between the two germline ends. The CDR3 has 15 amino acids. The CDR3 spells CASMPLPGPIYEQYF. CDR3 sequence (DNA): TGTGCCAGCATGCCTTTGCCAGGGCCCATCTACGAGCAGTACTTC.

The rearrangement links TRBV9 to TRBJ2-3; 13 bases fit TRBD2. The V segment lost 6 bases and the J segment 0 bases; nucleotides outside the gene matches: 19. This CDR3 has 21 amino acids. Germline V gives CDR1 SGDLS, CDR2 YYNGEE. CDR3 loop: CASTPRRGTSGDFSSTDTQYF. The CDR3 DNA reads TGTGCCAGCACCCCCAGGCGGGGGACTAGCGGGGATTTTTCTAGCACAGATACGCAGTATTTT.

Only one count was recorded for this clone. CDR3 sequence (DNA): TGTGCCAGCAGCTTGTCTAGCGGGAGGGGGGGAGAGACCCAGTACTTC. Amino acids: CASSLSSGRGGETQYF. The chain is built from TRBV5-4 and TRBJ2-5; TRBD2 aligns across 12 bases. The CDR3 length is 16 residues. Germline V gene sequence: CDR1 SGHNT, CDR2 YYREEE (reference sequence). The V segment lost 1 base and the J segment 4 bases; nucleotides outside the gene matches: 5.

The chain has TRBV5-5 and TRBJ2-7; no clear D. V was shortened by 1 base and J by 6 bases, with 17 bases between the two germline ends. CDR3 length: 15 residues. Germline assignment: CDR1 SGHKS and CDR2 YYEKEE (reference sequence). Here the CDR3 DNA reads TGTGCCAGCAGCTTGCTCGGAATACTTTACAGCGAGCAGTACTTC. It codes for CASSLLGILYSEQYF. Variable domain in full (rest from reference TRBV5-5 and TRBJ2-7): DAGVTQSPTHLIKTRGQQVTLRCSPISGHKSVSWYQQVLGQGPQFIFQYYEKEERGRGNFPDRFSARQFPNYSSELNVNALLLGDSALYLCASSLLGILYSEQYFGPGTRLTVT.

Only one count was recorded for this clone. This chain uses TRBV27 with TRBJ2-2; TRBD1 agrees at 9 bases. CDR3 length: 15 residues. The V and J ends lost 8 bases and 5 bases, in that order; junction bases with no gene match: 9. Germline CDR1 is MNHEY and CDR2 is SMNVEV (reference sequence). CDR3 in amino acids: CASRRGQGRTGELFF. Here the CDR3 DNA reads TGTGCCAGCCGTCGGGGACAGGGTCGGACCGGGGAGCTGTTTTTT.

This clone has only a few counts. The J gene is TRBJ1-5, the V gene TRBV6-6; 9 positions agree with TRBD1. This CDR3 contains 14 residues. Unmatched junction bases numbered 7, after V lost 7 bases and J lost 6 bases. Per germline, CDR1 MNHNY and CDR2 SVGAGI (reference sequence). CDR3 DNA sequence: TGTGCCAGCAAGTTGGGACAGGGAGGTCAGCCCCAGCATTTT. It encodes CASKLGQGGQPQHF.

This chain links TRBV4-1 with TRBJ2-7, with D possibly TRBD1 on 5 matching bases. The CDR3 consists of 14 residues. Per the germline V gene, CDR1 is MGHRA and CDR2 is YSYEKL. The V and J ends lost 0 bases and 5 bases respectively, with 11 bases between them. CDR3 sequence (DNA): TGCGCCAGCAGCCAAGATAGGGGTTTGAACGAGCAGTACTTC. As protein: CASSQDRGLNEQYF.

This sequence joins TRBV19 and TRBJ1-1; the D is unclear. V lost 2 bases, J lost 3 bases, and 7 bases lay in between. Germline CDR1 LNHDA, CDR2 SQIVND (reference sequence). CDR3 length equals 13 residues. The CDR3 coding sequence is TGTGCCAGTAGTATACGTTTCGACACTGAAGCTTTCTTT. It specifies CASSIRFDTEAFF.

V is TRBV5-1 and J is TRBJ2-7, with 7 bases lining up with TRBD1. This CDR3 is 14 amino acids long. Trimming cost V 8 bases and J 5 bases; bases outside gene matches: 13. Germline V gene sequence: CDR1 SGHRS, CDR2 YFSETQ. The CDR3 region is CASSRGGQIDEQYF. Written as DNA, the CDR3 is TGCGCCAGTAGTAGAGGGGGCCAAATCGACGAGCAGTACTTC.

The J gene is TRBJ2-4, the V gene TRBV7-6, with 8 bases that match TRBD2. J lost 0 bases, V lost 5 bases, and 6 bases had no gene match. The CDR3 totals 16 residues. Germline values: CDR1 SGHVS, CDR2 FNYEAQ. The CDR3 region is CASSLGLGGAKNIQYF. CDR3 sequence (DNA): TGTGCCAGCAGCCTGGGACTAGGAGGAGCCAAAAACATTCAGTACTTC.

V gene TRBV29-1 combines with J gene TRBJ1-1, with D uncertain. CDR1 is SQVTM, CDR2 ANQGSEA, per germline. The length of the CDR3 is 14 residues. V lost 7 bases and J lost 1, with 16 bases in between. The CDR3 nucleotides read TGCAGCGCCCGCTTCATCGTAGAGAACACTGAAGCTTTCTTT. Protein product: CSARFIVENTEAFF.

The rearrangement uses TRBV9 and TRBJ2-5, with D perhaps matching TRBD2 (5 bases). Trimming took 7 bases from V and 0 from J, leaving 7 bases between them. Germline CDR1 reads SGDLS; CDR2 reads YYNGEE. CDR3 length: 12 amino acids. This CDR3 is CASGSDQETQYF. As DNA, the CDR3 is TGTGCCAGCGGGAGCGACCAAGAGACCCAGTACTTC.

This clone occurred a few times. The rearrangement joins TRBV5-1 to TRBJ2-1, with D possibly matching TRBD1 (6 bases). CDR1 is SGHRS and CDR2 is YFSETQ in the germline V gene. The CDR3 is 15 residues long. Trimming pared 4 bases from V and 6 bases from J, leaving 17 bases between. The CDR3 protein is CASSAGELRGNEQFF. In nucleotides, the CDR3 is TGCGCCAGCAGCGCAGGGGAGTTACGGGGCAATGAGCAGTTCTTC.

The genes are TRBV2 and TRBJ1-6; 9 bases fit TRBD1. The CDR3 is 16 amino acids. After removal of 7 bases from V and 5 bases from J, the junction contained 9 bases not matched to a gene. Per the germline V gene, CDR1 is SNHLY and CDR2 is FYNNEI. CDR3 DNA: TGTGCCAGCAACAGGGGGCGGGTTAGGAATAATTCACCCCTCCACTTT. This codes for CASNRGRVRNNSPLHF.

This chain links TRBV23-1 with TRBJ1-2; no definite D call. TRBV23-1 belongs to the ORF category, with a function that is uncertain. Trimming removed 11 bases from V and 1 base from J, with 5 bases in between. The CDR3 runs 10 residues. The CDR3 DNA follows: TGCGCCGGAGTTAACTATGGCTACACCTTC. This encodes CAGVNYGYTF.

V is TRBV19 and J is TRBJ2-2, with TRBD1 identical over 7 bases. The germline CDR1 and CDR2 sequences are LNHDA and SQIVND (reference sequence). Trimming took 3 bases from V and 6 from J; bases not matched to a gene: 4. The CDR3 runs to 14 residues. The CDR3 sequence: CASSIPTGAGELFF. CDR3 bases: TGTGCCAGTAGTATTCCCACAGGGGCCGGGGAGCTGTTTTTT.

The genes are TRBV6-6 and TRBJ1-1, with TRBD1 identical over 9 bases. CDR1 is MNHNY, CDR2 SVGAGI, per germline (reference sequence). Unmatched junction bases numbered 13, after V lost 7 bases and J lost 10 bases. The CDR3 extends over 14 amino acids. The CDR3 coding sequence is TGTGCCAGCACCTCAGACAGGGGGGAATTGTCAGCTTTCTTT. As protein: CASTSDRGELSAFF.

The chain is built from TRBV6-1 and TRBJ1-2, with 7 positions matching TRBD1. After removal of 6 bases from V and 3 bases from J, the junction contained 10 bases not matched to a gene. The CDR3 is 15 amino acids. Germline CDR1 is MNHNS and CDR2 is SASEGT. The chain's CDR3 is CASSSGQVSDYGYTF. The CDR3 DNA follows: TGTGCCAGCAGCTCCGGACAGGTCTCGGACTATGGCTACACCTTC.

This chain uses TRBV10-1 with TRBJ2-1, with D perhaps matching TRBD2 (7 bases). This CDR3 has 17 amino acids. The germline gives CDR1 WNHNN, CDR2 SYGVQD (reference sequence). Trimming removed 0 bases at V and 3 bases at J, with 15 bases between. CDR3 nucleotide sequence: TGCGCCAGCAGTGAGTCAGGGGGGGCAGGGCTCTACAATGAGCAGTTCTTC. Its translation is CASSESGGAGLYNEQFF.

A word on this clone: This CDR3 is also generated by other DNA sequences in the sample. This chain links TRBV11-3 with TRBJ2-5; D may be TRBD1 (5 bases). This CDR3 contains 15 residues. Germline-derived CDR1 and CDR2 are SGHNT and YENEEA. Trimming left V 1 base short and J 1 base short, with 10 bases between. The CDR3 nucleotides are TGTGCCAGCAGCTTAGGGCAGGGCCTCCAAGAGACCCAGTACTTC. Translated, it gives CASSLGQGLQETQYF. Combining the CDR3 with reference TRBV11-3 and TRBJ2-5 gives the whole variable domain EAGVVQSPRYKIIEKKQPVAFWCNPISGHNTLYWYLQNLGQGPELLIRYENEEAVDDSQLPKDRFSAERLKGVDSTLKIQPAELGDSAVYLCASSLGQGLQETQYFGPGTRLLVL.

The V call is TRBV27, the J call TRBJ1-2, with D possibly TRBD1 on 6 matching bases. V lost 6 bases and J 6 bases, leaving 23 bases between the germline ends. The CDR3 runs 16 residues. Per the germline V gene, CDR1 is MNHEY and CDR2 is SMNVEV (reference sequence). CDR3 nucleotide sequence: TGTGCCAGCAGAGAGATCGGGACACCCGAATGGAATGGCTACACCTTC. Its protein product is CASREIGTPEWNGYTF.

This chain links TRBV2 with TRBJ1-4; 7 nucleotides match TRBD1. V lost 5 bases, J lost 5 bases, and 11 bases stayed unmatched. The CDR3 covers 16 residues. Germline CDR1 SNHLY, CDR2 FYNNEI. In nucleotides, the CDR3 is TGTGCCAGCAGTCGCCGACAGGGCGCTCGGAATGAAAAACTGTTTTTT. Translation gives CASSRRQGARNEKLFF. Full variable domain (remainder filled in from reference TRBV2 and TRBJ1-4): EPEVTQTPSHQVTQMGQEVILRCVPISNHLYFYWYRQILGQKVEFLVSFYNNEISEKSEIFDDQFSVERPDGSNFTLKIRSTKLEDSAMYFCASSRRQGARNEKLFFGSGTQLSVL.

J is TRBJ2-1 and V is TRBV27; 12 positions agree with TRBD2. V trimming: 6 bases; J trimming: 8 bases; junction bases outside the gene matches: 8. The CDR3 covers 15 residues. Germline V gene data show CDR1 as MNHEY and CDR2 as SMNVEV (reference sequence). The CDR3 nucleotides read TGTGCCAGCAGACCAAGACTAGCGGGAGCTTATGAGCAGTTCTTC. Translated: CASRPRLAGAYEQFF.